This T cell receptor (beta chain) emerged from a study of T-cell memory formation after mild COVID-19. Whole-study findings and limits: Day 15 to 85 contracting clones showed balanced CD4/CD8; day 15 to 37 expanders favored CD4+.

TCRdb recomputed calls from the 5' RACE reads with MiXCR, one row per CDR3 protein. The data hold nearly 350,000 distinct CDR3 sequences, with 10% to 15% observed a single time. With respect to this clonotype: Antigen specificity is unknown.

The V segment lost 4 bases and the J segment 0 bases; nucleotides outside the gene matches: 5. The CDR3 is 16 amino acids. CDR1 is MNHEY and CDR2 is SVGEGT in the germline V gene. The sequenced sample was PBMCs or a T cell subset sorted from them (not recorded which). The chain links TRBV6-2 or TRBV6-3 to TRBJ1-4; the match to TRBD1 covers 7 bases. This clonotype was obtained from a man younger than 35 who had mild COVID-19 (a few samples of this study predate the infection). Cell type and time point are not known. The CDR3 loop reads CASSWDSRSTNEKLFF. CDR3 DNA: TGTGCCAGCAGTTGGGACAGTCGTTCAACTAATGAAAAACTGTTTTTT.